This T cell receptor beta chain emerged from a study of T cell clones after liver transplantation. Whole-study context: In this trial, immunosuppression withdrawal was attempted within 2 years of liver transplant. Study-wide results and caveats: Compared with third party-reactive sequences, donor-reactive ones declined more, independent of withdrawal success.

Between the trimmed V and J ends, which lost 3 bases and 2 bases, there was a span of 8 bases. Germline values: CDR1 KGHSH, CDR2 LQKENI. CDR3 length equals 14 residues. On this clone itself: Its antigen is not identified.

Produced via immunoSEQ multiplex PCR; TCRdb's table is partial and in-frame only. The data contain 77,000 or so clones, about four fifths of them singletons. The gene calls are TRBV18 and TRBJ1-3, with unresolved D. This TCR was recovered from a human patient who received a liver transplant. Some T cells may originate from the graft donor. Sequences were derived from CD4+ T cells from blood, sampled 12 months after liver transplant. The CDR3 sequence: CASSPGSTGNTIYF. CDR3 DNA: TGTGCCAGCTCACCGGGGAGCACTGGAAACACCATATATTTT.